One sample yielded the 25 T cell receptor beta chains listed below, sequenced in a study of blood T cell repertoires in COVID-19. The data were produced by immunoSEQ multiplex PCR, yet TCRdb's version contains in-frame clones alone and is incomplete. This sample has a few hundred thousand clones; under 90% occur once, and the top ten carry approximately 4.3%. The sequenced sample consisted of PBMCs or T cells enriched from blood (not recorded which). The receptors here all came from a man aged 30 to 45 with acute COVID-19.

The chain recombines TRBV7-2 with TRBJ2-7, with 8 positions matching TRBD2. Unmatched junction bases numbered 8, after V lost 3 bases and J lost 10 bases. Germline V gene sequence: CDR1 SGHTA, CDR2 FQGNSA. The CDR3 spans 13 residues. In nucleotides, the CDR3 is TGTGCCAGCAGCTTGGGGAGCGGGAGTGGTCAGTACGTC. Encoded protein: CASSLGSGSGQYV.

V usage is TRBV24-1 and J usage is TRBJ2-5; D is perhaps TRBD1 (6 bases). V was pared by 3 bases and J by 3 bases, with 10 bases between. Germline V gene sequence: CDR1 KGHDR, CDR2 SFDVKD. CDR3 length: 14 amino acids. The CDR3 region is CATSDAGTKETQYF. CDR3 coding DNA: TGTGCCACCAGTGATGCCGGGACAAAAGAGACCCAGTACTTC.

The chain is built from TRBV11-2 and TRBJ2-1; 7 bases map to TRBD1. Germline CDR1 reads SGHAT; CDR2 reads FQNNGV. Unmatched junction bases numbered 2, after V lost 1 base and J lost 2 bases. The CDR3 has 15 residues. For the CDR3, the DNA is TGTGCCAGCAGCTTAGTGACAGGGCCCTACAATGAGCAGTTCTTC. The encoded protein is CASSLVTGPYNEQFF.

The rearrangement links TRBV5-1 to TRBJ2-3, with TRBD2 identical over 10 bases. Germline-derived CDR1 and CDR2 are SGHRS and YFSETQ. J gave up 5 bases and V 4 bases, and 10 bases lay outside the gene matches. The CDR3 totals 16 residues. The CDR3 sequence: CASSPRPSGGIDTQYF. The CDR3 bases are TGCGCCAGCAGCCCGCGCCCTAGCGGGGGAATAGATACGCAGTATTTT.

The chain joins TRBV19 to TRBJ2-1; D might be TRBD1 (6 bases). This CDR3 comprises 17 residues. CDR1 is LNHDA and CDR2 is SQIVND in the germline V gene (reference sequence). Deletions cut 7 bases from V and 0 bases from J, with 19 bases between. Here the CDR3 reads CASTLRGTPSSYNEQFF. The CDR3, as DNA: TGTGCCAGTACCCTTAGGGGGACCCCTAGCTCCTACAATGAGCAGTTCTTC.

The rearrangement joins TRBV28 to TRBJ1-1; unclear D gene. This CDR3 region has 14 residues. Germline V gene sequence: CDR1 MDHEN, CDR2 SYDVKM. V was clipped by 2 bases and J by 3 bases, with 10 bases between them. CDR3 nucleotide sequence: TGTGCCAGCAGTTTAGTGGGAGGTCACACTGAAGCTTTCTTT. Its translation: CASSLVGGHTEAFF.

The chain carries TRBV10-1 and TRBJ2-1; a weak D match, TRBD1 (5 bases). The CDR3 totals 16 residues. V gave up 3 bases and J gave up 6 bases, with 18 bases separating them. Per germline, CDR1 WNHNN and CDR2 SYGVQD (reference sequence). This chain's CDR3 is CASSDSPLDRINEQFF. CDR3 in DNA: TGCGCCAGCAGTGATTCTCCCTTAGACAGAATCAATGAGCAGTTCTTC.

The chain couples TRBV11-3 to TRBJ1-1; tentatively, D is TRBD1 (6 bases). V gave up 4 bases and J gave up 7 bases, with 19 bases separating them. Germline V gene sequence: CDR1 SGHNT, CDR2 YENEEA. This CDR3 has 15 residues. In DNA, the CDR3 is TGTGCCAGCAGCTCCCAGGGGAGGGGAAGGAGTGAAGCTTTCTTT. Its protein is CASSSQGRGRSEAFF.

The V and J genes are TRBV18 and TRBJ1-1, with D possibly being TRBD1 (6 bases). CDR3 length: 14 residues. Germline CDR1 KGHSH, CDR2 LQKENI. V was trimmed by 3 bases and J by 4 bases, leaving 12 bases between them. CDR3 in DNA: TGTGCCAGCTCACCCCAACAGGGTAGCACTGAAGCTTTCTTT. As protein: CASSPQQGSTEAFF.

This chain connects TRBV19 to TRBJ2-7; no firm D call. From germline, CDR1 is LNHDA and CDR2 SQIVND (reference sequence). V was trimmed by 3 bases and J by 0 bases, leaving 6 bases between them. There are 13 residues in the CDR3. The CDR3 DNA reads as TGTGCCAGTAGTATGAGCCACTCCTACGAGCAGTACGTC. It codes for CASSMSHSYEQYV.

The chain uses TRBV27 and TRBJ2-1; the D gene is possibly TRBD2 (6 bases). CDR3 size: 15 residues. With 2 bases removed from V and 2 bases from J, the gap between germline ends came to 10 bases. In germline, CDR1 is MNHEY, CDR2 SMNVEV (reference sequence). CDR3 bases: TGTGCCAGCAGTTTACCGGGAGTCCCCTACAATGAGCAGTTCTTC. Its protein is CASSLPGVPYNEQFF.

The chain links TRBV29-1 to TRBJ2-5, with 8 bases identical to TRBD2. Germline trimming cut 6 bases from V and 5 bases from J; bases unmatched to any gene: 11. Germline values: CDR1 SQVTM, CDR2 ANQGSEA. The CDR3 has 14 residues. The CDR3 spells CSVTGLAVVETQYF. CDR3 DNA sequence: TGCAGCGTCACCGGACTAGCCGTGGTGGAGACCCAGTACTTC.

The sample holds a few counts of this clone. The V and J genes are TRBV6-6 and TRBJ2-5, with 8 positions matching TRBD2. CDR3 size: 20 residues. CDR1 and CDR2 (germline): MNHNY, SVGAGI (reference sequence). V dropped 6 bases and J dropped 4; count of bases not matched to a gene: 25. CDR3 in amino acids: CASSANLEWAGGRGGETQYF. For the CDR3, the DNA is TGTGCCAGCAGCGCCAACCTCGAGTGGGCGGGAGGTAGGGGGGGAGAGACCCAGTACTTC.

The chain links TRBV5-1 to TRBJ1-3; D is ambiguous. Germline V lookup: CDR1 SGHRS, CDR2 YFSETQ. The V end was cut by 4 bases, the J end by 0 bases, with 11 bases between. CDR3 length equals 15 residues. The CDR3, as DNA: TGCGCCAGCAGCCCGGGATCCCTCTCTGGAAACACCATATATTTT. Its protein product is CASSPGSLSGNTIYF.

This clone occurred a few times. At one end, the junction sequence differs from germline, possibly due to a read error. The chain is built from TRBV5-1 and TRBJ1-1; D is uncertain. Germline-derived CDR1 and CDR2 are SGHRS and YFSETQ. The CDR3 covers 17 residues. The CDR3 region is CASSSSGRSHMNTEAFF. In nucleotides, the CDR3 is TGTGCCAGCAGCTCTTCGGGTCGATCCCACATGAACACTGAAGCTTTCTTT.

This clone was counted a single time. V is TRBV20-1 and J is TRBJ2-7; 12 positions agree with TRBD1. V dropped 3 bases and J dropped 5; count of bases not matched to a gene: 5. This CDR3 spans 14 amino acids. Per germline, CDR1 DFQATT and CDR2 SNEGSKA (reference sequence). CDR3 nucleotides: TGCAGTGCTAGTCTCGGGACAGGGGGCAACGAGCAGTACGTC. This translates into CSASLGTGGNEQYV.

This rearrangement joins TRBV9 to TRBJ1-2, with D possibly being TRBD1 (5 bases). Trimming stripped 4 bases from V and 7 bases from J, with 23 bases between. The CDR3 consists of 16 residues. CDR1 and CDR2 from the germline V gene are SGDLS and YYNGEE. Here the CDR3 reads CASSPRAGGNPPGYTF. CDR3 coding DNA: TGTGCCAGCAGCCCCCGGGCTGGGGGGAACCCACCTGGCTACACCTTC.

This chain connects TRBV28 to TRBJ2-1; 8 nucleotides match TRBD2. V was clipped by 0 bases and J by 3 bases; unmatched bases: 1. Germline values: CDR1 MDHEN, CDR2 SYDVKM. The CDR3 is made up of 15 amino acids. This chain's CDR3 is CASSLWAGGYNEQFF. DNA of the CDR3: TGTGCCAGCAGTTTATGGGCGGGGGGCTACAATGAGCAGTTCTTC.

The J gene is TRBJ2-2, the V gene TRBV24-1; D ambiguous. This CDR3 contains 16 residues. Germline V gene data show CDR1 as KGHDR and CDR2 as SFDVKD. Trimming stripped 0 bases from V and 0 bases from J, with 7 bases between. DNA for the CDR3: TGTGCCACCAGTGATTTGTCTGTAGCGAACACCGGGGAGCTGTTTTTT. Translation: CATSDLSVANTGELFF.

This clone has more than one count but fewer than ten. DNA of the CDR3: TGCGCCAGCAGCCCTTCGGGACAGGGCTCTAACACTGAAGCTTTCTTT. It encodes CASSPSGQGSNTEAFF. V gene TRBV5-1 combines with J gene TRBJ1-1; TRBD1 aligns across 9 bases. Per germline, CDR1 SGHRS and CDR2 YFSETQ. Trimming took 4 bases from V and 2 from J; bases not matched to a gene: 9. The length of the CDR3 is 16 residues.

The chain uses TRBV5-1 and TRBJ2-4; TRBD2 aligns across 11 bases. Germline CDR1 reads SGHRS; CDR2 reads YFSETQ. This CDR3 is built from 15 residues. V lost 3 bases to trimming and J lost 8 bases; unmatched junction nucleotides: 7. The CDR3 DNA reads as TGCGCCAGCAGCTCCGTTAGCGGGGGGGCGTACATTCAGTACTTC. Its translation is CASSSVSGGAYIQYF. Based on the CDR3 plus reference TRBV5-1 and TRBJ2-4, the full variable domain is KAGVTQTPRYLIKTRGQQVTLSCSPISGHRSVSWYQQTPGQGLQFLFEYFSETQRNKGNFPGRFSGRQFSNSRSEMNVSTLELGDSALYLCASSSVSGGAYIQYFGAGTRLSVL.

CDR3 residues: CASSRDRGQDYGYTF. CDR3 sequence (DNA): TGCGCCAGCAGCCGGGACAGGGGTCAAGACTATGGCTACACCTTC. The chain carries TRBV5-1 and TRBJ1-2; the match to TRBD1 covers 10 bases. The CDR3 covers 15 residues. V shed 4 bases, J shed 3 bases, and the junction held 6 bases outside the gene matches. From germline, CDR1 is SGHRS and CDR2 YFSETQ.

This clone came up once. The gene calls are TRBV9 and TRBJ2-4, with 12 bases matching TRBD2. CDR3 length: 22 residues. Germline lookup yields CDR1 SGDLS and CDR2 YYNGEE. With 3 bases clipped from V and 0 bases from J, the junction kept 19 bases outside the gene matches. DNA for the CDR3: TGTGCCAGCAGCGCGGAGGGGTTGCGGGGGACTAGCGGGCCTTTAGCCAAAAACATTCAGTACTTC. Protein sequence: CASSAEGLRGTSGPLAKNIQYF.

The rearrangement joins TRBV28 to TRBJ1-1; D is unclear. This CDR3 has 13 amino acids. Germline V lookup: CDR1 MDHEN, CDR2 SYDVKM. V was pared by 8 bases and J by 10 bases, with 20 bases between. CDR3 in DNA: TGTGCCAGCCAACCTCGAGGGCCAAGCGCAGCTTTCTTT. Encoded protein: CASQPRGPSAAFF.

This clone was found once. In DNA, the CDR3 is TGTGCCATCTCGGGGACTAACAATGAGCAGTTCTTC. It specifies CAISGTNNEQFF. The chain has TRBV10-3 and TRBJ2-1; TRBD2 aligns across 7 bases. Trimming at V came to 8 bases and at J to 5 bases, leaving 3 bases not matched to a gene. The CDR3 spans 12 residues. The V gene's germline CDR1 is ENHRY and CDR2 SYGVKD.